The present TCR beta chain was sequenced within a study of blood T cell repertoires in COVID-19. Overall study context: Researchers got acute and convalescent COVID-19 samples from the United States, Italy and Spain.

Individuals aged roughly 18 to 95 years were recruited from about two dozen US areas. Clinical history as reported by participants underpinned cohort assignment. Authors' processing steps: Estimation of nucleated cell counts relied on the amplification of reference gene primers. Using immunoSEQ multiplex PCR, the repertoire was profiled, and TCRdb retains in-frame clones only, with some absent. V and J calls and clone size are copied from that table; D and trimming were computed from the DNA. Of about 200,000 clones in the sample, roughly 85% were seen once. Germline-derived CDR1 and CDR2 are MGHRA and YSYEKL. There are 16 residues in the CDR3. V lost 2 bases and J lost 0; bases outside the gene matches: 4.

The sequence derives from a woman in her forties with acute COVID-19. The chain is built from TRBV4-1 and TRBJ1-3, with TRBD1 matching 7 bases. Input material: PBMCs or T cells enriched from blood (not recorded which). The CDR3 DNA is TGCGCCAGCAGCCAACCCGACAGGGACTCTGGAAACACCATATATTTT. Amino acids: CASSQPDRDSGNTIYF.